Presented here are 8 T cell receptor beta chains from one specimen sequenced in a study of human T cells and chemical hapten exposure (dated by TCRdb to the early 2020s). Reading the label with the study, this specimen's time point is: healthy volunteer bleed at 2 weeks. Total RNA was isolated from unfractionated whole blood collected in Tempus Blood RNA tubes. Library method: RACE. Sequencing relied on a NextSeq 500. TCRdb redid the processing of the public reads, applying fastp at Q25 and MiXCR, and retained in-frame beta chains. Every CDR3 protein is listed once, alongside the most common genes and DNA of its rows. This sample has around 130,000 distinct CDR3 sequences in its table, and approximately 9.5% of those were observed once. The ten top clones hold 1.5% to 2% of the sample. Input material: whole blood. The receptors here all came from a male donor in good health. Some clones in this sample may be carry-over from other donors' samples.

The rearrangement uses TRBV7-3 and TRBJ1-6, with D uncertain. From germline, CDR1 is SGHTA and CDR2 FQGTGA. V lost 2 bases, J lost 1 base, and 0 bases lay in between. This CDR3 spans 13 amino acids. CDR3 in DNA: TGTGCCAGCAGCTTATCCTATAATTCACCCCTCCACTTT. Amino acids: CASSLSYNSPLHF.

The chain is built from TRBV5-1 and TRBJ2-3, with D perhaps given as TRBD1 or TRBD2 (5 bases each). Trimming removed 4 bases from V and 0 bases from J, with 9 bases in between. The germline V gene has CDR1 SGHRS and CDR2 YFSETQ. There are 14 residues in the CDR3. The CDR3 region is CASSTRDSTDTQYF. The CDR3 region has the DNA TGCGCCAGCAGCACCCGGGACAGCACAGATACGCAGTATTTT.

There are a few counts of this clonotype. This sequence joins TRBV2 and TRBJ2-2; 7 positions match TRBD1. J lost 2 bases, V lost 3 bases, and 9 bases had no gene match. The CDR3 extends over 17 amino acids. The germline V gene has CDR1 SNHLY and CDR2 FYNNEI. The CDR3 loop reads CASSDHPDRANTGELFF. CDR3 DNA sequence: TGTGCCAGCAGTGATCACCCAGACAGGGCTAACACCGGGGAGCTGTTTTTT. Together with reference TRBV2 and TRBJ2-2, the CDR3 gives the full variable domain: EPEVTQTPSHQVTQMGQEVILRCVPISNHLYFYWYRQILGQKVEFLVSFYNNEISEKSEIFDDQFSVERPDGSNFTLKIRSTKLEDSAMYFCASSDHPDRANTGELFFGEGSRLTVL.

The chain joins TRBV6-6 to TRBJ1-2; tentatively, D is TRBD1 (6 bases). CDR1 is MNHNY, CDR2 SVGAGI, per germline (reference sequence). The CDR3 extends over 15 amino acids. V gave up 5 bases and J gave up 1 base, with 14 bases separating them. This CDR3 reads CASSVDRTNNYGYTF. As DNA, the CDR3 is TGTGCCAGCAGTGTTGACAGGACCAATAACTATGGCTACACCTTC.

This chain links TRBV5-4 with TRBJ2-1, with a possible D match to TRBD1 (6 bases). The CDR3 runs to 16 residues. Germline CDR1 SGHNT, CDR2 YYREEE (reference sequence). Trimming took off 6 bases at V and 4 bases at J, with 20 bases between the two ends. CDR3 nucleotide sequence: TGTGCCAGCAACGGGATGGAGACAGGTCGATACAATGAGCAGTTCTTC. Amino acids: CASNGMETGRYNEQFF.

The chain employs TRBV12-3 or TRBV12-4 and TRBJ1-5; no clear D gene. The CDR3 length is 15 residues. V lost 4 bases and J 0 bases, leaving 10 bases between the germline ends. The CDR3 DNA reads as TGTGCCAGCAGTTATGGTAAACTTAGCAATCAGCCCCAGCATTTT. It codes for CASSYGKLSNQPQHF.

This clonotype showed up just a few times. V usage is TRBV2 and J usage is TRBJ2-1; no clear D. Germline V lookup: CDR1 SNHLY, CDR2 FYNNEI. Trimming pared 8 bases from V and 7 bases from J, leaving 12 bases between. The CDR3 loop spans 12 amino acids. The CDR3: CASSEVGNEQFF. Written as DNA, the CDR3 is TGTGCCAGCTCAGAAGTCGGGAATGAGCAGTTCTTC. Based on the CDR3 plus reference TRBV2 and TRBJ2-1, the full variable domain is EPEVTQTPSHQVTQMGQEVILRCVPISNHLYFYWYRQILGQKVEFLVSFYNNEISEKSEIFDDQFSVERPDGSNFTLKIRSTKLEDSAMYFCASSEVGNEQFFGPGTRLTVL.

The chain uses TRBV29-1 and TRBJ2-1; maybe TRBD1 (6 bases). The germline CDR1 and CDR2 sequences are SQVTM and ANQGSEA. The CDR3 sequence is 16 residues long. Trimming removed 4 bases at V and 3 bases at J, with 19 bases between. CDR3 coding DNA: TGCAGCGTTGGGACAGACTACCAAGGGAGCTACAATGAGCAGTTCTTC. It codes for CSVGTDYQGSYNEQFF.